The 15 T cell receptor beta chains below were found in one sample sequenced in a study of early T cells in non-severe SARS-CoV-2 infection. TCRdb fed the 5' RACE reads into MiXCR, producing one record per CDR3 protein. The sample has about 130,000 distinct CDR3 sequences; just under 15% are singletons. Sequencing was carried out using whole blood. The receptor source for this set is an adult who was a healthcare worker with PCR-confirmed SARS-CoV-2 infection or an uninfected control (not recorded which).

The chain has TRBV12-3 or TRBV12-4 and TRBJ1-4; 7 bases agree with TRBD1. V was pared by 6 bases and J by 5 bases, with 6 bases of the junction left unmatched. This CDR3 contains 14 residues. The DNA of the CDR3 is TGTGCCAGCAGCCAGACAGGGCCGAATGAAAAACTGTTTTTT. Its protein product is CASSQTGPNEKLFF.

The chain carries TRBV3-1 and TRBJ1-5; weak D call: TRBD1 (6 bases). CDR1 and CDR2 (germline): LGHDT, YNNKEL (reference sequence). CDR3 length: 15 amino acids. Trimming left V 0 bases short and J 4 bases short, with 10 bases between. The CDR3 reads CASSQDRGRNQPQHF. CDR3 nucleotide sequence: TGTGCCAGCAGCCAAGATAGGGGGAGGAATCAGCCCCAGCATTTT.

The chain is built from TRBV20-1 and TRBJ2-4, with a tentative D call TRBD1 (5 bases). Germline V gene sequence: CDR1 DFQATT, CDR2 SNEGSKA (reference sequence). The length of the CDR3 is 14 residues. V lost 1 base, J lost 5 bases, and 12 bases lay in between. In DNA form, the CDR3 reads TGCAGTGCTAGAGCCTTTCAGGGTGAAAACATTCAGTACTTC. Amino acids: CSARAFQGENIQYF.

The J gene is TRBJ2-3, the V gene TRBV4-1; 12 bases line up with TRBD2. The CDR3 is 17 residues long. J lost 4 bases, V lost 3 bases, and 8 bases had no gene match. CDR1 is MGHRA and CDR2 is YSYEKL in the germline V gene. As DNA, the CDR3 is TGCGCCAGCAGCCAGGACGCTAGCGGGGGGGCATCAGATACGCAGTATTTT. As protein: CASSQDASGGASDTQYF.

This clonotype was observed a handful of times. The rearrangement links TRBV4-1 to TRBJ1-4; D remains unclear. Trimming removed 2 bases at V and 10 bases at J, with 17 bases between. The CDR3 loop spans 15 amino acids. In germline, CDR1 is MGHRA, CDR2 YSYEKL. The CDR3 DNA sequence: TGCGCCAGCAGCCAATCCCCGAGAGGGTTGGGAAAACTGTTTTTT. Amino acid sequence: CASSQSPRGLGKLFF.

This clonotype has a handful of counts. The chain links TRBV18 to TRBJ1-1; D perhaps matches TRBD1 (5 bases). Trimming cost V 1 base and J 4 bases, with 13 bases left between them. Germline-derived CDR1 and CDR2 are KGHSH and LQKENI. The CDR3 is 15 amino acids. The CDR3 loop reads CASSPRMGDPTEAFF. The CDR3 DNA sequence: TGTGCCAGCTCACCACGGATGGGGGACCCCACTGAAGCTTTCTTT.

The chain links TRBV29-1 to TRBJ2-1; 9 positions match TRBD2. The CDR3 has 14 amino acids. Germline loops: CDR1 SQVTM, CDR2 ANQGSEA. J gave up 6 bases and V 7 bases, and 10 bases lay outside the gene matches. CDR3 DNA: TGCAGCGCCTCGGTAGCGGGGGAGGTCAATGAGCAGTTCTTC. Its protein product is CSASVAGEVNEQFF.

This clonotype was found a few times. V and J are TRBV12-3 or TRBV12-4 and TRBJ2-3; D gene unclear. V was clipped by 3 bases and J by 1 base, with 8 bases between them. There are 14 residues in the CDR3. CDR3 nucleotide sequence: TGTGCCAGCAGTTTTAATTCCGGCACAGATACGCAGTATTTT. Encoded protein: CASSFNSGTDTQYF.

This clonotype was counted between two and nine times. The chain recombines TRBV30 with TRBJ1-1; possibly TRBD1 for D (5 bases). Trimming shortened V by 1 base and J by 6 bases, and 9 bases separated the two germline ends. The CDR3 runs to 12 residues. Germline CDR1 and CDR2: GTSNPN and SVGIG (reference sequence). CDR3 nucleotides: TGTGCCTGGAGTGATACAGGACCTGAAGCTTTCTTT. It encodes CAWSDTGPEAFF.

This clonotype was found a few times. The chain joins TRBV6-2 or TRBV6-3 to TRBJ2-7; 7 bases map to TRBD1. The CDR3 runs to 14 residues. V shed 3 bases, J shed 2 bases, and the junction held 4 bases outside the gene matches. From germline, CDR1 is MNHEY and CDR2 SVGEGT. Written as DNA, the CDR3 is TGTGCCAGCAGTTATTTTCAGGGGGCCTACGAGCAGTACTTC. Translation: CASSYFQGAYEQYF.

This clonotype was seen more than once but under ten times. The gene calls are TRBV12-3 or TRBV12-4 and TRBJ2-1; the match to TRBD2 covers 10 bases. The CDR3 has 16 amino acids. V was clipped by 2 bases and J by 4 bases; unmatched bases: 5. CDR3 amino acids: CASSLISGGPYNEQFF. CDR3 in DNA: TGTGCCAGCAGTTTAATTAGCGGGGGGCCGTACAATGAGCAGTTCTTC.

The rearrangement uses TRBV30 and TRBJ2-5; 15 nucleotides agree with TRBD2. The CDR3 length is 17 residues. Germline CDR1 and CDR2: GTSNPN and SVGIG (reference sequence). V trimming: 0 bases; J trimming: 3 bases; junction bases outside the gene matches: 5. The CDR3: CAWSVSRTSGGEETQYF. The DNA of the CDR3 is TGTGCCTGGAGTGTATCCCGGACTAGCGGGGGGGAAGAGACCCAGTACTTC.

This clonotype was counted between two and nine times. This chain joins TRBV2 and TRBJ2-4; the D is unclear. Germline lookup yields CDR1 SNHLY and CDR2 FYNNEI. There are 14 residues in the CDR3. Trimming removed 4 bases from V and 0 bases from J, with 7 bases in between. The CDR3, as DNA: TGTGCCAGCAGTGTTACAGAAGCCAAAAACATTCAGTACTTC. It is translated as CASSVTEAKNIQYF. The complete variable domain, with remaining parts taken from reference TRBV2 and TRBJ2-4, reads EPEVTQTPSHQVTQMGQEVILRCVPISNHLYFYWYRQILGQKVEFLVSFYNNEISEKSEIFDDQFSVERPDGSNFTLKIRSTKLEDSAMYFCASSVTEAKNIQYFGAGTRLSVL.

This clonotype was seen once. This chain connects TRBV19 to TRBJ2-1; 9 nucleotides align to TRBD2. With V trimmed by 3 bases and J by 12 bases, 9 bases remained unmatched. This CDR3 comprises 14 residues. Germline V gene lookup returns CDR1 LNHDA and CDR2 SQIVND (reference sequence). The CDR3 bases are TGTGCCAGTAGTATGCAACTAGCGGGCGGGGGGCAGTTCTTC. Amino acid sequence: CASSMQLAGGGQFF. Full variable domain (outside the CDR3, taken from reference TRBV19 and TRBJ2-1): DGGITQSPKYLFRKEGQNVTLSCEQNLNHDAMYWYRQDPGQGLRLIYYSQIVNDFQKGDIAEGYSVSREKKESFPLTVTSAQKNPTAFYLCASSMQLAGGGQFFGPGTRLTVL.

This clonotype was seen once. The genes are TRBV5-1 and TRBJ1-1; tentatively, D is TRBD1 (5 bases). Between the trimmed V and J ends, which lost 2 bases and 5 bases, there was a span of 13 bases. The CDR3 length is 14 residues. The V gene's germline CDR1 is SGHRS and CDR2 YFSETQ. The CDR3 sequence: CASSFTRDSTEAFF. CDR3 bases: TGCGCCAGCAGCTTTACCAGGGATTCAACTGAAGCTTTCTTT.